Each of the 21 T cell receptor beta chains below was sequenced from the same sample in a study of shared clonotypes between healthy human individuals. Some clones are missing from TCRdb's copy, which holds only in-frame ones; the method was immunoSEQ multiplex PCR. The sample consists of about 450,000 clones, about 85% of them appearing once. Sequenced material: PBMCs. The receptors were sampled from a woman aged 40 to 50 in good health. Some clones in this sample may be carry-over from other donors' samples.

The V gene is TRBV13, the J gene TRBJ2-7, with 8 bases that match TRBD1. Trimming cost V 5 bases and J 2 bases; bases outside gene matches: 8. The germline CDR1 and CDR2 sequences are PRHDT and FYEKMQ (reference sequence). The CDR3 is 15 residues long. The CDR3: CASSPGTGVPYEQYF. In nucleotides, the CDR3 is TGTGCCAGCAGCCCCGGGACAGGAGTTCCCTACGAGCAGTACTTC.

On this clone itself: This may arise from a read error, as a much more abundant clone is one base away. The CDR3 coding sequence is TGTGCCAGCAGCCAGGGAGTGAACACTGAAGCTTTCTTT. This encodes CASSQGVNTEAFF. The chain carries TRBV4-2 and TRBJ1-1; D gene ambiguous. V was shortened by 3 bases and J by 0 bases, with 5 bases between the two germline ends. The germline CDR1 and CDR2 sequences are LGHNA and YNFKEQ. This CDR3 is 13 amino acids long.

The V gene is TRBV19, the J gene TRBJ1-4, with D unresolved. This CDR3 spans 10 amino acids. Trimming took off 7 bases at V and 8 bases at J, with 5 bases between the two ends. In germline, CDR1 is LNHDA, CDR2 SQIVND (reference sequence). The CDR3 sequence: CASIGEKLFF. CDR3 sequence (DNA): TGTGCCAGTATCGGAGAAAAACTGTTTTTT.

The rearrangement uses TRBV10-3 and TRBJ2-7; no clear D. The CDR3 is made up of 16 amino acids. Trimming took off 0 bases at V and 3 bases at J, with 15 bases between the two ends. Germline V gives CDR1 ENHRY, CDR2 SYGVKD. CDR3 nucleotides: TGTGCCATCAGTGAGTCGAGTGGGTCCGACCACTACGAGCAGTACTTC. Its translation is CAISESSGSDHYEQYF.

J is TRBJ2-3 and V is TRBV6-1, with unresolved D. The CDR3 is 15 residues long. Germline assignment: CDR1 MNHNS and CDR2 SASEGT. V shed 2 bases and J shed 6 bases, with 15 bases lying between them. The CDR3 DNA reads TGTGCCAGCAGTGAAAGAAGACAAGGGAAGGATACGCAGTATTTT. Protein product: CASSERRQGKDTQYF.

The rearrangement uses TRBV5-1 and TRBJ2-2; D assignment may be TRBD1 or TRBD2 (5 bases each). Trimming removed 0 bases at V and 7 bases at J, with 16 bases between. CDR1 and CDR2 (germline): SGHRS, YFSETQ. This CDR3 is 16 amino acids long. The CDR3 protein is CASSLVGTPLDGELFF. CDR3 coding DNA: TGCGCCAGCAGCTTGGTCGGGACCCCCCTGGACGGGGAGCTGTTTTTT.

This clone was seen more than once but under ten times. CDR3 DNA: TGCAGCGCAAAAGGGGCCCGAACAGGACATCAGTACGAGCAGTACTTC. This sequence encodes CSAKGARTGHQYEQYF. The chain couples TRBV29-1 to TRBJ2-7; a weak D match, TRBD1 (5 bases). CDR3 size: 16 residues. From germline, CDR1 is SQVTM and CDR2 ANQGSEA. The V gene lost 7 bases and the J gene lost 4 bases, with 26 bases spanning the gap.

The chain joins TRBV7-5 to TRBJ2-5; the table's D call of TRBD1 was not tested on the DNA. TRBV7-5 has pseudogene status. CDR3 length: 14 residues. CDR3 protein: CVRSFFADQETQYF. As DNA, the CDR3 is TGTGTCAGAAGCTTTTTCGCAGATCAAGAGACCCAGTACTTC.

This clone was observed a single time. This sequence joins TRBV30 and TRBJ1-6; 9 positions match TRBD1. V gave up 2 bases and J gave up 8 bases; unmatched junction bases: 4. The germline V gene encodes CDR1 GTSNPN and CDR2 SVGIG (reference sequence). CDR3 length equals 14 residues. The CDR3 sequence is CAWSWTGDYSPLHF. In DNA form, the CDR3 reads TGTGCCTGGAGTTGGACAGGGGATTATTCACCCCTCCACTTT.

Remarks on this clone: Given a much more abundant clone one base away, this may be a read error. This same CDR3 is encoded by further DNA sequences in the sample. V usage is TRBV2 and J usage is TRBJ2-6; 10 bases match TRBD1. Germline V gene sequence: CDR1 SNHLY, CDR2 FYNNEI. The CDR3 extends over 17 amino acids. This CDR3 reads CASSGDRGGSGANVLTF. The CDR3 DNA reads TGCGCCAGCAGTGGGGACAGGGGTGGCTCTGGGGCCAACGTCCTGACTTTC. The entire variable domain, with the rest obtained from reference TRBV2 and TRBJ2-6, is as follows: EPEVTQTPSHQVTQMGQEVILRCVPISNHLYFYWYRQILGQKVEFLVSFYNNEISEKSEIFDDQFSVERPDGSNFTLKIRSTKLEDSAMYFCASSGDRGGSGANVLTFGAGSRLTVL.

Notes on this clone: Other DNA variants within this sample encode the same CDR3. The chain joins TRBV18 to TRBJ2-2; D call uncertain. This CDR3 spans 13 amino acids. Looked up from germline, CDR1 is KGHSH and CDR2 is LQKENI. Trimming removed 3 bases from V and 2 bases from J, with 4 bases in between. The CDR3 spells CASSPKNTGELFF. The CDR3 DNA sequence: TGTGCCAGCTCACCGAAAAACACCGGGGAGCTGTTTTTT. Combining the CDR3 with reference TRBV18 and TRBJ2-2 gives the whole variable domain NAGVMQNPRHLVRRRGQEARLRCSPMKGHSHVYWYRQLPEEGLKFMVYLQKENIIDESGMPKERFSAEFPKEGPSILRIQQVVRGDSAAYFCASSPKNTGELFFGEGSRLTVL.

The chain joins TRBV7-2 to TRBJ2-1; 7 bases align to TRBD1. Germline V gives CDR1 SGHTA, CDR2 FQGNSA. With V trimmed by 3 bases and J by 7 bases, 9 bases remained unmatched. There are 15 residues in the CDR3. This CDR3 reads CASSFRSGGENEQFF. CDR3 in DNA: TGTGCCAGCAGCTTTCGATCAGGGGGTGAAAATGAGCAGTTCTTC. Full variable domain (remainder filled in from reference TRBV7-2 and TRBJ2-1): GAGVSQSPSNKVTEKGKDVELRCDPISGHTALYWYRQSLGQGLEFLIYFQGNSAPDKSGLPSDRFSAERTGGSVSTLTIQRTQQEDSAVYLCASSFRSGGENEQFFGPGTRLTVL.

This chain uses TRBV4-3 with TRBJ2-5; D is ambiguous. The V and J ends lost 1 base and 1 base respectively, with 7 bases between them. Germline-derived CDR1 and CDR2 are LGHNA and YSLEER. CDR3 length: 14 residues. CDR3 in amino acids: CASSQGAIQETQYF. CDR3 in DNA: TGCGCCAGCAGCCAAGGGGCAATCCAAGAGACCCAGTACTTC.

The chain uses TRBV6-5 and TRBJ1-3; D gene unclear. CDR3 size: 15 residues. CDR1 MNHEY and CDR2 SVGAGI come from the germline V gene. V was pared by 0 bases and J by 7 bases, with 13 bases between. In DNA, the CDR3 is TGTGCCAGCAGTTACTCGGTTAGGGTCTGGAACACCATATATTTT. Its protein is CASSYSVRVWNTIYF.

V usage is TRBV18 and J usage is TRBJ2-7; TRBD1 matches at 9 bases. V lost 4 bases, J lost 3 bases, and 7 bases stayed unmatched. CDR3 length: 15 residues. Germline CDR1 KGHSH, CDR2 LQKENI. CDR3 in DNA: TGTGCCAGCTCACGCACTGGGACAGGGTACTACGAGCAGTACTTC. It translates to CASSRTGTGYYEQYF. The variable domain in full, with the rest retrieved from reference TRBV18 and TRBJ2-7, is NAGVMQNPRHLVRRRGQEARLRCSPMKGHSHVYWYRQLPEEGLKFMVYLQKENIIDESGMPKERFSAEFPKEGPSILRIQQVVRGDSAAYFCASSRTGTGYYEQYFGPGTRLTVT.

As DNA, the CDR3 is TGTGCCAGCAGTTTAGGCGGGAGTGGCACAGATACGCAGTATTTT. Protein: CASSLGGSGTDTQYF. The V gene is TRBV27, the J gene TRBJ2-3; TRBD2 aligns across 7 bases. J was trimmed by 1 base and V by 2 bases; bases with no gene match: 3. Germline CDR1 and CDR2: MNHEY and SMNVEV (reference sequence). CDR3 length equals 15 residues.

This rearrangement joins TRBV5-6 to TRBJ1-2; no firm D call. The V and J ends lost 7 bases and 8 bases respectively, with 15 bases between them. This CDR3 has 12 residues. Per germline, CDR1 SGHDT and CDR2 YYEEEE. The CDR3 spells CASGRQSWGYTF. The CDR3 region has the DNA TGTGCCAGCGGACGTCAAAGCTGGGGCTACACCTTC.

This clone was detected once. The rearrangement uses TRBV2 and TRBJ2-7, with D maybe TRBD2 (5 bases). This CDR3 has 11 amino acids. Deletions cut 4 bases from V and 9 bases from J, with 10 bases between. Germline CDR1 and CDR2: SNHLY and FYNNEI. The CDR3 sequence is CASSGQRVQYF. The CDR3 bases are TGTGCCAGCAGTGGTCAGAGGGTGCAGTACTTC.

This chain joins TRBV30 and TRBJ2-7; TRBD2 aligns across 9 bases. V was pared by 0 bases and J by 0 bases, with 6 bases of the junction left unmatched. The CDR3 loop spans 16 amino acids. Germline lookup yields CDR1 GTSNPN and CDR2 SVGIG (reference sequence). This CDR3 reads CAWSVHAGGSSYEQYF. CDR3 DNA: TGTGCCTGGAGTGTACATGCGGGAGGGAGCTCCTACGAGCAGTACTTC.

CDR3 bases: TGTGCCAGCAGCAGGACAGCGGAGGGGGATCAGCCCCAGCATTTT. It yields the protein CASSRTAEGDQPQHF. The chain recombines TRBV7-9 with TRBJ1-5, with a tentative D call TRBD1 (6 bases). Trimming removed 5 bases from V and 5 bases from J, with 16 bases in between. CDR1 and CDR2 (germline): SEHNR, FQNEAQ (reference sequence). This CDR3 is built from 15 residues.

The J gene is TRBJ2-1, the V gene TRBV7-9, with a tentative D call TRBD2 (6 bases). The CDR3 covers 13 residues. The V and J ends lost 5 bases and 5 bases respectively, with 10 bases between them. Germline-derived CDR1 and CDR2 are SEHNR and FQNEAQ (reference sequence). CDR3 sequence reads: CASSRTTNNEQFF. The DNA of the CDR3 is TGTGCCAGCAGCCGGACTACTAACAATGAGCAGTTCTTC.